Below are 19 T cell receptor beta chains sequenced from a single sample in a study of cytomegalovirus exposure and HLA in healthy donors. Researchers ran the PCR with 60 Vbeta and 13 Jbeta primers. Sequencing used immunoSEQ multiplex PCR; TCRdb keeps in-frame clones, though not all of them. The sample consists of 150,000 to 200,000 clones, roughly 83% of them appearing once. Specimen: PBMCs. These receptors all come from a woman in her fifties or sixties in good health and CMV-seronegative.

This clone was counted a few times. The chain combines TRBV5-1 with TRBJ2-2; 9 bases are shared with TRBD1. CDR3 size: 15 residues. The junction had 4 bases not matched to a gene; V was cut back by 0 bases and J by 7 bases. The germline gives CDR1 SGHRS, CDR2 YFSETQ. The DNA of the CDR3 is TGCGCCAGCAGCTTGGAGGGACAGGGAGGCGGGGAGCTGTTTTTT. Residues: CASSLEGQGGGELFF.

CDR3 DNA sequence: TGCGCCAGCAGCTTGAAGCCTCCGGGAGTCCTGTTCTTC. Protein product: CASSLKPPGVLFF. The chain is built from TRBV5-1 and TRBJ2-1, with a tentative D call TRBD2 (6 bases). V shed 1 base and J shed 15 bases, with 17 bases lying between them. Looked up from germline, CDR1 is SGHRS and CDR2 is YFSETQ. The CDR3 sequence is 13 residues long.

The CDR3 DNA sequence: TGTGCCAGCAGGGGAGGGACTCCCGATCAGCCCCAGCATTTT. Residues: CASRGGTPDQPQHF. The chain combines TRBV2 with TRBJ1-5, with D possibly matching TRBD1 (5 bases). The CDR3 has 14 residues. V dropped 6 bases and J dropped 5 bases, with 14 bases sitting between them. CDR1 is SNHLY, CDR2 FYNNEI, per germline.

The V gene is TRBV11-2, the J gene TRBJ2-3; 11 nucleotides line up with TRBD2. The V and J ends lost 5 bases and 8 bases, in that order; junction bases with no gene match: 9. The length of the CDR3 is 15 residues. The germline CDR1 and CDR2 sequences are SGHAT and FQNNGV. The CDR3 loop reads CASSLTSGSGGTQYF. Here the CDR3 DNA reads TGTGCCAGCAGCCTAACTAGCGGGAGTGGTGGTACGCAGTATTTT. The full variable domain, completed using reference TRBV11-2 and TRBJ2-3, is EAGVAQSPRYKIIEKRQSVAFWCNPISGHATLYWYQQILGQGPKLLIQFQNNGVVDDSQLPKDRFSAERLKGVDSTLKIQPAKLEDSAVYLCASSLTSGSGGTQYFGPGTRLTVL.

The chain uses TRBV4-3 and TRBJ2-1, with 7 bases lining up with TRBD2. Germline loops: CDR1 LGHNA, CDR2 YSLEER. This CDR3 has 17 amino acids. V shed 0 bases, J shed 1 base, and the junction held 6 bases outside the gene matches. CDR3 nucleotide sequence: TGCGCCAGCAGCCAAGATTTCCGCGGGAGTTCCTACAATGAGCAGTTCTTC. It specifies CASSQDFRGSSYNEQFF.

The chain uses TRBV5-6 and TRBJ1-2, with D maybe TRBD1 (5 bases). The V gene's germline CDR1 is SGHDT and CDR2 YYEEEE. V lost 0 bases and J lost 7, with 13 bases in between. The CDR3 extends over 14 amino acids. DNA for the CDR3: TGTGCCAGCAGCTTGGCCGCGGGGGGATCTGGCTACACCTTC. Translation: CASSLAAGGSGYTF.

This chain links TRBV6-1 with TRBJ2-1; 10 positions agree with TRBD2. Germline V gene data show CDR1 as MNHNS and CDR2 as SASEGT. The J segment lost 4 bases and the V segment lost 6 bases, leaving 6 bases of the junction unmatched. CDR3 length: 15 amino acids. The CDR3 coding sequence is TGTGCCAGCAGCCGGACTAGCGGTAATTACAATGAGCAGTTCTTC. It codes for CASSRTSGNYNEQFF.

Only a few counts were recorded for this clone. CDR3 protein: CAWQAGAGGYTF. The CDR3 DNA follows: TGTGCCTGGCAGGCAGGGGCGGGTGGCTACACCTTC. The J gene is TRBJ1-2, the V gene TRBV30; D may be TRBD1 (6 bases). Trimming took off 5 bases at V and 7 bases at J, with 14 bases between the two ends. The CDR3 has 12 amino acids. Germline loops: CDR1 GTSNPN, CDR2 SVGIG (reference sequence).

The V gene is TRBV29-1, the J gene TRBJ2-1; 9 nucleotides match TRBD2. CDR1 SQVTM and CDR2 ANQGSEA come from the germline V gene. The CDR3 consists of 13 residues. J gave up 16 bases and V 7 bases, and 17 bases lay outside the gene matches. CDR3 sequence (DNA): TGCAGCGCCTTGAGCTCTGGGCTAGCGGGGATTTTCTTC. Amino acid sequence: CSALSSGLAGIFF.

The V call is TRBV9, the J call TRBJ1-1; 9 bases are a match to TRBD1. Germline assignment: CDR1 SGDLS and CDR2 YYNGEE. J gave up 1 base and V 4 bases, and 11 bases lay outside the gene matches. This CDR3 spans 17 amino acids. CDR3 in amino acids: CASSPRTPTGGNTEAFF. CDR3 DNA: TGTGCCAGCAGCCCCCGGACCCCGACAGGGGGGAACACTGAAGCTTTCTTT.

V is TRBV4-3 and J is TRBJ2-1, with D hard to call. V shed 0 bases and J shed 9 bases, with 12 bases lying between them. The germline V gene has CDR1 LGHNA and CDR2 YSLEER. This CDR3 is built from 14 residues. The CDR3 sequence: CASSQDVVGGEQFF. In DNA form, the CDR3 reads TGCGCCAGCAGCCAAGATGTAGTCGGCGGTGAGCAGTTCTTC.

This clone turned up a few times. The chain uses TRBV7-6 and TRBJ2-7; TRBD1 is a possible D gene (5 bases). The V gene's germline CDR1 is SGHVS and CDR2 FNYEAQ. The V end lost 6 bases, the J end lost 6 bases, and 15 bases lay between the germline ends. This CDR3 has 13 amino acids. CDR3 residues: CASRKGPGLEQYF. CDR3 nucleotide sequence: TGTGCCAGCAGAAAGGGGCCCGGGCTCGAGCAGTACTTC.

The chain joins TRBV7-3 to TRBJ2-2; D remains ambiguous. The CDR3 spans 15 residues. V was pared by 2 bases and J by 0 bases, with 7 bases between. CDR1 is SGHTA and CDR2 is FQGTGA in the germline V gene. The CDR3 loop is CASSLGPANTGELFF. The CDR3 DNA follows: TGTGCCAGCAGCTTAGGGCCGGCGAACACCGGGGAGCTGTTTTTT.

This chain links TRBV25-1 with TRBJ1-5; no firm D call. Trimming removed 1 base at V and 10 bases at J, with 14 bases between. Germline loops: CDR1 MGHDK, CDR2 SYGVNS. CDR3 length: 14 amino acids. This chain's CDR3 is CASSESIGRYPQHF. The CDR3 nucleotides are TGTGCCAGCAGTGAATCGATAGGGAGATATCCCCAGCATTTT.

The chain has TRBV29-1 and TRBJ2-2; D possibly corresponds to TRBD1 (6 bases). In germline, CDR1 is SQVTM, CDR2 ANQGSEA. With 3 bases removed from V and 3 bases from J, the gap between germline ends came to 11 bases. The CDR3 is 14 amino acids. CDR3 DNA sequence: TGCAGCGTTGATGGGGCAGGGGACACCGGGGAGCTGTTTTTT. Residues: CSVDGAGDTGELFF.

This chain uses TRBV18 with TRBJ2-7; 8 bases are shared with TRBD1. The germline CDR1 and CDR2 sequences are KGHSH and LQKENI. CDR3 length equals 15 residues. The trim removed 2 bases at V and 7 bases at J, leaving 10 bases unmatched. The chain's CDR3 is CASSPRDRIYGEQYF. The CDR3 nucleotides read TGTGCCAGCTCACCAAGGGACAGGATCTATGGGGAGCAGTACTTC. The whole variable domain, filled in from reference TRBV18 and TRBJ2-7, reads NAGVMQNPRHLVRRRGQEARLRCSPMKGHSHVYWYRQLPEEGLKFMVYLQKENIIDESGMPKERFSAEFPKEGPSILRIQQVVRGDSAAYFCASSPRDRIYGEQYFGPGTRLTVT.

This sequence joins TRBV6-5 and TRBJ2-1, with 8 bases that match TRBD1. V trimming: 2 bases; J trimming: 1 base; junction bases outside the gene matches: 1. The germline V gene has CDR1 MNHEY and CDR2 SVGAGI. The CDR3 has 15 residues. For the CDR3, the DNA is TGTGCCAGCAGTTACGACAGGGGTTCCTACAATGAGCAGTTCTTC. As protein: CASSYDRGSYNEQFF.

The gene calls are TRBV7-3 and TRBJ1-1, with 9 bases identical to TRBD1. The CDR3 runs to 13 residues. The ends lost 4 bases at V and 9 bases at J; junction bases unmatched: 6. The germline gives CDR1 SGHTA, CDR2 FQGTGA. The CDR3 here is CASSSSGTGKAFF. The CDR3 DNA reads TGTGCCAGCAGCTCGTCTGGGACAGGGAAAGCTTTCTTT.

This chain connects TRBV28 to TRBJ2-3; D might be TRBD2 (5 bases). The germline gives CDR1 MDHEN, CDR2 SYDVKM. This CDR3 contains 15 residues. V was shortened by 6 bases and J by 0 bases, with 13 bases between the two germline ends. CDR3 nucleotide sequence: TGTGCCAGCAGCCCCGAGGGTTATAGCACAGATACGCAGTATTTT. Its protein product is CASSPEGYSTDTQYF.